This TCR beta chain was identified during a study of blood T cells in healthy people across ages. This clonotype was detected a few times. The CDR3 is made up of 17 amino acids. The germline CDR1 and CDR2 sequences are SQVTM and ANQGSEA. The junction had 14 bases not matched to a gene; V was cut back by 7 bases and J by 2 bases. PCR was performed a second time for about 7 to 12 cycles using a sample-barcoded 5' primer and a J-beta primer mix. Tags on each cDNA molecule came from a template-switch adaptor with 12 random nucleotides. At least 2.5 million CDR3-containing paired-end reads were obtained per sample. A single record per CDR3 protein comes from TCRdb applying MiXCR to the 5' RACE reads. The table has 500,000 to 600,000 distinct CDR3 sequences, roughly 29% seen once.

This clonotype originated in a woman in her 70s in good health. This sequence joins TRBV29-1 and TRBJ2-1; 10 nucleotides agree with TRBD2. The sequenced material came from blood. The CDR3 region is CSESRSGGASTYNEQFF. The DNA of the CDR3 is TGCAGCGAATCAAGGAGCGGGGGGGCGTCGACCTACAATGAGCAGTTCTTC.